One and the same sample provided the 27 T cell receptor beta chains below, sequenced in a study of T cells in Graves' hyperthyroidism and ophthalmopathy (dated by TCRdb to about 2019). The library came from multiplex PCR. For sequencing, an Illumina HiSeq 2000 was employed. Amplification of TCR beta CDR3 regions was carried out from RNA transcripts. A first-round RT-PCR of the TCR CDR3 used the HTBI primer set with the Qiagen OneStep RT-PCR kit. TCRdb's own reprocessing of the public reads used fastp at Q25 and MiXCR and kept productive beta chains. Every entry covers one CDR3 protein and lists the most common genes and DNA from its rows. In all, the sample holds 600,000 to 700,000 distinct CDR3 sequences, and approximately 15% of those were seen once. The ten largest make up around 4% of the sample. Sequencing was done on a sample of blood. The receptors derive from a woman between 40 and 50 years old with Graves' ophthalmopathy.

V and J are TRBV30 and TRBJ1-3; D ambiguous. Per germline, CDR1 GTSNPN and CDR2 SVGIG (reference sequence). Trimming shortened V by 5 bases and J by 3 bases, and 17 bases separated the two germline ends. This CDR3 comprises 15 residues. CDR3 in amino acids: CAWAMGSGNGNTIYF. The DNA of the CDR3 is TGTGCCTGGGCCATGGGGAGCGGTAATGGAAACACCATATATTTT.

This chain uses TRBV29-1 with TRBJ1-1; no definite D call. The germline V and J ends were trimmed by 1 base and 3 bases, with 15 bases remaining between them. Per germline, CDR1 SQVTM and CDR2 ANQGSEA. This CDR3 has 15 residues. CDR3: CSVEGTRVFDTEAFF. The CDR3 DNA is TGCAGCGTTGAAGGTACTCGGGTATTCGACACTGAAGCTTTCTTT.

This chain uses TRBV4-3 with TRBJ2-7; D possibly corresponds to TRBD2 (6 bases). The CDR3 has 15 amino acids. Trimming removed 3 bases at V and 2 bases at J, with 14 bases between. Germline V gene lookup returns CDR1 LGHNA and CDR2 YSLEER. CDR3 nucleotides: TGCGCCAGCAGCCAGTACGGGAGTTCTACCTACGAGCAGTACTTC. It encodes CASSQYGSSTYEQYF.

This clonotype was found many times. The chain links TRBV5-8 to TRBJ1-5; D is uncertain. Per germline, CDR1 SGHTS and CDR2 YDEGEE. Trimming left V 4 bases short and J 5 bases short, with 16 bases between. This CDR3 is 15 amino acids long. CDR3 protein: CASSLLGQVHQPQHF. The CDR3 nucleotides read TGTGCCAGCAGCCTGCTCGGGCAGGTCCATCAGCCCCAGCATTTT.

This clonotype was detected many times. The chain joins TRBV29-1 to TRBJ2-2; D possibly corresponds to TRBD2 (6 bases). Germline V gives CDR1 SQVTM, CDR2 ANQGSEA. The CDR3 sequence is 13 residues long. V gave up 4 bases and J gave up 6 bases, with 12 bases separating them. In nucleotides, the CDR3 is TGCAGCGTTGTAGGGGAGGTGGCCGGGGAGCTGTTTTTT. Amino acids: CSVVGEVAGELFF.

This clonotype was picked up many times. The V gene is TRBV5-1, the J gene TRBJ1-2, with D hard to call. Deletions cut 2 bases from V and 8 bases from J, with 10 bases between. The germline gives CDR1 SGHRS, CDR2 YFSETQ. The CDR3 contains 12 residues. This CDR3 is CASSLAREGYTF. DNA of the CDR3: TGCGCCAGCAGCTTAGCTAGAGAAGGCTACACCTTC.

Ten or more counts support this clonotype. The rearrangement uses TRBV10-3 and TRBJ2-2; 10 bases are a match to TRBD2. From germline, CDR1 is ENHRY and CDR2 SYGVKD. The CDR3 has 16 amino acids. V shed 0 bases and J 7 bases; nucleotides not matched to a gene: 5. This chain's CDR3 is CAISESSGRAGGELFF. The CDR3 nucleotides are TGTGCCATCAGTGAGTCGAGCGGGAGGGCCGGCGGGGAGCTGTTTTTT.

This clonotype was observed at least ten times. The rearrangement uses TRBV6-1 and TRBJ2-7; D is perhaps TRBD2 (6 bases). Germline V gene sequence: CDR1 MNHNS, CDR2 SASEGT. V was shortened by 4 bases and J by 6 bases, with 13 bases between the two germline ends. The CDR3 runs 13 residues. CDR3 sequence (DNA): TGTGCCAGCAGTGTGAAGGAGGGGCGCGAGCAGTACTTC. This codes for CASSVKEGREQYF.

This clonotype was seen a handful of times. The chain combines TRBV30 with TRBJ1-5; D is unresolved. Germline loops: CDR1 GTSNPN, CDR2 SVGIG (reference sequence). CDR3 length: 15 residues. Trimming took 3 bases from V and 3 from J, leaving 15 bases between them. Here the CDR3 DNA reads TGTGCCTGGAGGCCCGAGGCCGGGTCCAATCAGCCCCAGCATTTT. Protein sequence: CAWRPEAGSNQPQHF. The variable domain in full, completed from reference TRBV30 and TRBJ1-5, reads SQTIHQWPATLVQPVGSPLSLECTVEGTSNPNLYWYRQAAGRGLQLLFYSVGIGQISSEVPQNLSASRPQDRQFILSSKKLLLSDSGFYLCAWRPEAGSNQPQHFGDGTRLSIL.

This clonotype was observed many times. The V and J genes are TRBV19 and TRBJ1-2, with D hard to call. Germline V gene sequence: CDR1 LNHDA, CDR2 SQIVND (reference sequence). The CDR3 loop spans 13 amino acids. Trimming cost V 10 bases and J 2 bases, with 14 bases left between them. DNA for the CDR3: TGTGCCACCGCTAGGACGGACAACTATGGCTACACCTTC. Residues: CATARTDNYGYTF. Filled out from reference TRBV19 and TRBJ1-2, the complete variable domain reads DGGITQSPKYLFRKEGQNVTLSCEQNLNHDAMYWYRQDPGQGLRLIYYSQIVNDFQKGDIAEGYSVSREKKESFPLTVTSAQKNPTAFYLCATARTDNYGYTFGSGTRLTVV.

This clonotype showed up just a few times. The chain links TRBV13 to TRBJ2-2; D not resolved. The CDR3 loop spans 15 amino acids. With 2 bases removed from V and 3 bases from J, the gap between germline ends came to 10 bases. Germline-derived CDR1 and CDR2 are PRHDT and FYEKMQ (reference sequence). CDR3 in amino acids: CASSLNRMDTGELFF. In nucleotides, the CDR3 is TGTGCCAGCAGCTTAAATAGAATGGACACCGGGGAGCTGTTTTTT.

J is TRBJ1-2 and V is TRBV5-6, with D perhaps matching TRBD1 (5 bases). This CDR3 comprises 16 residues. V was pared by 2 bases and J by 3 bases, with 17 bases between. Germline V CDR1 and CDR2: SGHDT, YYEEEE. The CDR3 DNA reads TGTGCCAGCAGCTTAGGGCCGGGACGCCGGCACTATGGCTACACCTTC. It codes for CASSLGPGRRHYGYTF.

This chain links TRBV6-2 or TRBV6-3 with TRBJ1-5; no clear D. The germline V and J ends were trimmed by 4 bases and 0 bases, with 10 bases remaining between them. This CDR3 contains 15 residues. Germline assignment: CDR1 MNHEY and CDR2 SVGEGT. The CDR3: CASSLRAYSNQPQHF. The DNA for the CDR3 is TGTGCCAGCAGTTTACGGGCCTATAGCAATCAGCCCCAGCATTTT.

This clonotype was found many times. The chain links TRBV20-1 to TRBJ2-7, with D perhaps matching TRBD2 (6 bases). There are 15 residues in the CDR3. The V end was cut by 0 bases, the J end by 0 bases, with 12 bases between. The germline V gene encodes CDR1 DFQATT and CDR2 SNEGSKA (reference sequence). For the CDR3, the DNA is TGCAGTGCTAGAGATACCAGCGGGCTCTCCTACGAGCAGTACTTC. Protein sequence: CSARDTSGLSYEQYF.

This clonotype was detected only a few times. The V and J genes are TRBV7-9 and TRBJ2-1; the D is unclear. This CDR3 contains 11 residues. Germline V gene sequence: CDR1 SEHNR, CDR2 FQNEAQ (reference sequence). V lost 5 bases and J lost 10, with 9 bases in between. CDR3: CASSASDEQFF. The DNA of the CDR3 is TGTGCCAGCAGCGCATCGGACGAGCAGTTCTTC.

This clonotype was detected many times. This rearrangement joins TRBV6-5 to TRBJ2-7; D may match TRBD1 or TRBD2 (5 bases each). CDR1 and CDR2 (germline): MNHEY, SVGAGI. The CDR3 runs 14 residues. Trimming stripped 8 bases from V and 0 bases from J, with 14 bases between. The CDR3 here is CASSRDGISYEQYF. The CDR3 region has the DNA TGTGCCAGCTCCCGGGACGGGATCTCCTACGAGCAGTACTTC.

This clonotype showed up many times. This chain connects TRBV7-2 to TRBJ2-2; 8 bases map to TRBD1. The CDR3 contains 16 residues. The V segment lost 3 bases and the J segment 4 bases; nucleotides outside the gene matches: 7. Germline-derived CDR1 and CDR2 are SGHTA and FQGNSA. CDR3 amino acids: CASSFAGGSSTGELFF. CDR3 nucleotide sequence: TGTGCCAGCAGCTTCGCAGGGGGCTCGAGCACCGGGGAGCTGTTTTTT.

Many counts were recorded for this clonotype. The CDR3 DNA follows: TGTGCCATCAGTGAGTCTACAGACCATCAGCCCCAGCATTTT. As protein: CAISESTDHQPQHF. The chain uses TRBV10-3 and TRBJ1-5, with D unresolved. This CDR3 spans 14 amino acids. Germline assignment: CDR1 ENHRY and CDR2 SYGVKD. V lost 0 bases, J lost 5 bases, and 8 bases lay in between.

This clonotype was seen a few times. V is TRBV29-1 and J is TRBJ1-2; 11 positions agree with TRBD1. CDR1 is SQVTM and CDR2 is ANQGSEA in the germline V gene. The ends lost 6 bases at V and 5 bases at J; junction bases unmatched: 11. The CDR3 has 15 amino acids. The CDR3 sequence: CSVTTRTGGSYGYTF. DNA of the CDR3: TGCAGCGTCACGACCCGGACAGGGGGCAGTTATGGCTACACCTTC. Based on the CDR3 plus reference TRBV29-1 and TRBJ1-2, the full variable domain is SAVISQKPSRDICQRGTSLTIQCQVDSQVTMMFWYRQQPGQSLTLIATANQGSEATYESGFVIDKFPISRPNLTFSTLTVSNMSPEDSSIYLCSVTTRTGGSYGYTFGSGTRLTVV.

This clonotype was detected ten times or more. This chain's CDR3 is CSARPFDPGQGRKNSPLHF. In DNA form, the CDR3 reads TGCAGTGCCAGGCCGTTCGATCCGGGACAGGGTAGAAAAAATTCACCCCTCCACTTT. The chain couples TRBV20-1 to TRBJ1-6, with 9 bases lining up with TRBD1. Germline-derived CDR1 and CDR2 are DFQATT and SNEGSKA (reference sequence). This CDR3 contains 19 residues. The J segment lost 7 bases and the V segment lost 6 bases, leaving 22 bases of the junction unmatched.

This clonotype was found a few times. The V and J genes are TRBV12-3 or TRBV12-4 and TRBJ1-1; D is unresolved. The V end was cut by 3 bases, the J end by 6 bases, with 8 bases between. The CDR3 has 12 residues. The CDR3 loop is CASSLAKAEAFF. DNA for the CDR3: TGTGCCAGCAGTTTGGCGAAGGCTGAAGCTTTCTTT.

The chain is built from TRBV4-1 and TRBJ1-2; a possible D gene is TRBD1 (5 bases). There are 19 residues in the CDR3. CDR1 and CDR2 from the germline V gene are MGHRA and YSYEKL. V was clipped by 0 bases and J by 0 bases, with 20 bases between them. CDR3 sequence: CASSQDSGPGQTANYGYTF. The CDR3 DNA follows: TGCGCCAGCAGCCAAGATTCTGGACCGGGGCAAACCGCTAACTATGGCTACACCTTC.

This clonotype appeared many times. A clone one base away is much larger, so this may be a read error. The chain links TRBV7-6 to TRBJ2-5, with D perhaps given as TRBD1 or TRBD2 (5 bases each). Germline V lookup: CDR1 SGHVS, CDR2 FNYEAQ. Trimming cost V 5 bases and J 5 bases, with 12 bases left between them. This CDR3 comprises 13 residues. CDR3 nucleotides: TGTGCCAGCAGCCCTCTGTGGGGGGAGACCCAGTACTTC. It is translated as CASSPLWGETQYF.

This clonotype was picked up many times. V and J are TRBV7-9 and TRBJ2-7; TRBD1 is a possible D gene (6 bases). Germline V lookup: CDR1 SEHNR, CDR2 FQNEAQ (reference sequence). V lost 5 bases and J lost 7, with 15 bases in between. CDR3 length equals 13 residues. CDR3 sequence (DNA): TGTGCCAGCAGCCTCGGGACAAAGGGGGAGCAGTACTTC. The encoded protein is CASSLGTKGEQYF.

This clonotype appeared many times. The chain recombines TRBV28 with TRBJ2-7; D is perhaps TRBD2 (5 bases). This CDR3 spans 15 amino acids. Germline lookup yields CDR1 MDHEN and CDR2 SYDVKM. The ends were cut back, 1 base at V and 5 bases at J, with 15 bases in the middle. CDR3 protein: CASSLSLVSGNEQYF. The CDR3 nucleotides are TGTGCCAGCAGTTTATCTCTTGTGTCGGGGAACGAGCAGTACTTC.

This clonotype was detected a few times. The CDR3 DNA follows: TGTGCCTGGAGCCCCTCTACGACCCTTGTCGGTGGCTACACCTTC. Protein: CAWSPSTTLVGGYTF. The rearrangement joins TRBV30 to TRBJ1-2; D unclear. This CDR3 comprises 15 residues. V was trimmed by 3 bases and J by 7 bases, leaving 21 bases between them. The V gene's germline CDR1 is GTSNPN and CDR2 SVGIG (reference sequence).

This clonotype has ten or more counts. The genes are TRBV9 and TRBJ1-1, with D possibly matching TRBD1 (6 bases). CDR3 length: 16 amino acids. The germline V gene encodes CDR1 SGDLS and CDR2 YYNGEE. V dropped 3 bases and J dropped 5 bases, with 20 bases sitting between them. CDR3 sequence: CASSENQHRGTTEAFF. Written as DNA, the CDR3 is TGTGCCAGCAGCGAGAACCAGCACCGGGGGACAACTGAAGCTTTCTTT.